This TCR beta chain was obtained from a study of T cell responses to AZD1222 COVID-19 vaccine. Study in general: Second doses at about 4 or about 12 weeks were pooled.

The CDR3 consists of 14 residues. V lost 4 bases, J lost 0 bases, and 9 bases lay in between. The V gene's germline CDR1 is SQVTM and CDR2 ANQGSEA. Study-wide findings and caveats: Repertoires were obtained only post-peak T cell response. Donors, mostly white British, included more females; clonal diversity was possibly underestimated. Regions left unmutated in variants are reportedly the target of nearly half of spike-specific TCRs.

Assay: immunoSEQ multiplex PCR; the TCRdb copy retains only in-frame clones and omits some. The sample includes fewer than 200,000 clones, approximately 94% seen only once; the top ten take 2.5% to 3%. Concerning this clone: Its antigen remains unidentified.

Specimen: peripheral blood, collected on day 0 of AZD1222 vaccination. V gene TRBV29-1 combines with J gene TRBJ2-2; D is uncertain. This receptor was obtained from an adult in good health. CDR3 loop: CSVAAASNTGELFF. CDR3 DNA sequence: TGCAGCGTTGCGGCAGCCTCGAACACCGGGGAGCTGTTTTTT.